This TCR beta chain was identified in a study of blood T cell repertoires in COVID-19. In the study overall: The United States, Italy and Spain were the sources of the acute and convalescent COVID-19 samples. PBMCs, B-cell-depleted T cells, or T cells were the source of the cDNA or gDNA that made up the material.

Trimming left V 0 bases short and J 4 bases short, with 10 bases between. Germline lookup yields CDR1 SGHRS and CDR2 YFSETQ. The CDR3 has 14 amino acids. This clone turned up a few times. Sequencing used immunoSEQ multiplex PCR; TCRdb keeps in-frame clones, though not all of them. Among about 220,000 clones listed, around four fifths were seen once. This chain uses TRBV5-1 with TRBJ1-1, with D maybe TRBD1 (6 bases). The source of this sequence is an older woman who had recovered from COVID-19. Sequencing was performed on peripheral blood. The CDR3 DNA is TGCGCCAGCAGCTTGGTGGCAGGGGTCACTGAAGCTTTCTTT. Its protein product is CASSLVAGVTEAFF.